These T cell receptor beta chains were read from a single sample in a study of OX40 agonist ivuxolimab in advanced cancers. The protocol was immunoSEQ multiplex PCR, while the TCRdb copy is restricted to in-frame clones and leaves out a portion. The sample shows tens of thousands of clones, approximately 90% of them seen only once. The material sequenced was CD4+ or CD8+ T cells sorted from blood, taken in a trial of the OX40 agonist ivuxolimab. Receptors were obtained from an adult with an advanced solid tumor such as melanoma, head and neck, liver or kidney cancer. Both conserved end residues are part of each CDR3. A D gene is named only where the DNA matches it firmly. A clone size is listed for some rows: how often the clone was seen (once, few, many), or a class if it is expanded.

cdr3_aa	cdr3_nt	d_call	clone_size	j_call	v_call
CASSGPSSNEKLFF	TGTGCCAGCAGCGGGCCCTCATCTAATGAAAAACTGTTTTTT	.	.	TRBJ1-4	TRBV9
CASSYDWDGTYEQYF	TGTGCCAGCAGTTATGACTGGGACGGGACCTACGAGCAGTACTTC	.	.	TRBJ2-7	TRBV6-6
CASSSTGTGVPLETQYF	TGTGCCAGCAGCTCCACCGGGACAGGGGTTCCCCTAGAGACCCAGTACTTC	TRBD1	once	TRBJ2-5	TRBV7-6
CASSLFQEVNTEAFF	TGTGCCAGCAGTTTGTTTCAGGAAGTGAACACTGAAGCTTTCTTT	.	.	TRBJ1-1	TRBV28
CASSVSAAFYEQYF	TGCGCCAGCAGTGTCTCTGCGGCCTTCTACGAGCAGTACTTC	.	once	TRBJ2-7	TRBV10-2
CATWDFIDYNEQFF	TGTGCCACCTGGGACTTTATCGACTACAATGAGCAGTTCTTC	.	.	TRBJ2-1	TRBV2
CASSPETGLEEQYF	TGTGCCAGCAGCCCCGAGACAGGGTTGGAGGAGCAGTACTTC	TRBD1	once	TRBJ2-7	TRBV5-4
CASSYEGQNEQFF	TGTGCCAGCAGTTACGAGGGACAAAATGAGCAGTTCTTC	.	.	TRBJ2-1	TRBV6-5
CASTSWYSNQPQHF	TGTGCCAGCACGTCATGGTATAGCAATCAGCCCCAGCATTTT	.	few	TRBJ1-5	TRBV7-6
CASSVEGRSQETQYF	TGTGCCAGCAGCGTAGAGGGGAGGAGCCAAGAGACCCAGTACTTC	.	.	TRBJ2-5	TRBV9
CASSSGDRLASPLHF	TGTGCCAGCAGCTCGGGGGACAGACTTGCTTCACCCCTCCACTTT	TRBD1	.	TRBJ1-6	TRBV9
CASSAEGYGYTF	TGTGCCAGCAGTGCTGAGGGGTATGGCTACACCTTC	.	.	TRBJ1-2	TRBV25-1
CASSQTGTDTQYF	TGCGCCAGCAGCCAAACCGGGACAGATACGCAGTATTTT	.	once	TRBJ2-3	TRBV4-1
CASSSGQNPYEQYF	TGTGCCAGTAGTTCCGGACAAAATCCCTACGAGCAGTACTTC	.	.	TRBJ2-7	TRBV19
CASSSGLAGGPRETQYF	TGTGCCAGCAGTTCGGGACTAGCGGGAGGGCCTCGTGAGACCCAGTACTTC	TRBD2	.	TRBJ2-5	TRBV27
CATSRGLAGVYEQYF	TGTGCCACCAGCAGGGGGCTAGCGGGAGTCTACGAGCAGTACTTC	TRBD2	once	TRBJ2-7	TRBV15
CASSLGVGADTQYF	TGTGCCAGCAGCTTGGGGGTGGGAGCAGATACGCAGTATTTT	.	.	TRBJ2-3	TRBV5-4
CASSLSEHFSEQYF	TGTGCCAGCAGCTTATCCGAGCATTTCTCCGAGCAGTACTTC	.	.	TRBJ2-7	TRBV7-8
CASSQDVLAQAYGYTF	TGTGCCAGCAGCCAAGACGTTCTGGCACAGGCCTATGGCTACACCTTC	.	.	TRBJ1-2	TRBV4-2
CASSHLLGGSSYNEQFF	TGTGCCAGCAGCCACTTGCTAGGGGGGAGCTCCTACAATGAGCAGTTCTTC	.	.	TRBJ2-1	TRBV7-2
CASSEAQDTQYF	TGTGCCAGCAGTGAAGCCCAGGATACGCAGTATTTT	.	.	TRBJ2-3	TRBV2
CASREDWETQYF	TGCGCCAGCAGGGAGGACTGGGAGACCCAGTACTTC	.	.	TRBJ2-5	TRBV5-1
CASIPSGFSLTDTQYF	TGTGCCAGCATTCCATCGGGGTTTAGTTTGACAGATACGCAGTATTTT	.	.	TRBJ2-3	TRBV7-9